The clone carrying this T cell receptor (beta chain) was seen a single time. This entry comes from a study of blood T cell repertoires in COVID-19. Study-level background: Material from acute and convalescent COVID-19 was sourced from the United States, Italy and Spain. From T cells, B-cell-depleted T cells, or PBMCs came the material, which was cDNA or gDNA.

V lost 0 bases and J 0 bases, leaving 12 bases between the germline ends. The V gene's germline CDR1 is LNHNV and CDR2 YYDKDF (reference sequence). The CDR3 runs 17 residues. Original methodology: The assay estimated nucleated cells by amplifying reference gene primers. Sequencing was performed with immunoSEQ multiplex PCR; in TCRdb, only in-frame clones are kept and a portion is missing. V, J and clone size reflect that table, while D and trimming were determined from the DNA. The sample shows approximately 180,000 clones, around 90% of them seen only once. The receptor comes from a man aged 35 to 55 with active or convalescent COVID-19. This sequence joins TRBV15 and TRBJ1-3; possible D gene TRBD1, 5 bases. The source material was peripheral blood. CDR3 nucleotide sequence: TGTGCCACCAGCAGAGAAAAAGGGGCGATCTCTGGAAACACCATATATTTT. Residues: CATSREKGAISGNTIYF.